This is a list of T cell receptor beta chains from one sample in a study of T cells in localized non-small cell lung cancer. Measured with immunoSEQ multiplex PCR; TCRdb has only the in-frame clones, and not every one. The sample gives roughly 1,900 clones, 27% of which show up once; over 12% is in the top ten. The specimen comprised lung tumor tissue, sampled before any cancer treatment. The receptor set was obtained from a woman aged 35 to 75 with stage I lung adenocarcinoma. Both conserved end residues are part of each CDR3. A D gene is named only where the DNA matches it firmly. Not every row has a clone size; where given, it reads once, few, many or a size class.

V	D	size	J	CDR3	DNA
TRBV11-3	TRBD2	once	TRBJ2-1	CASSQGGGPYNEQFF	TGTGCCAGCAGCCAAGGCGGGGGGCCCTACAATGAGCAGTTCTTC
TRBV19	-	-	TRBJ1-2	CASSIDLRRVGDYGYTF	TGTGCCAGTAGTATAGATTTAAGGAGAGTCGGCGACTATGGCTACACCTTC
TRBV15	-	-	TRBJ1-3	CATSIGGTGNTIYF	TGTGCCACCAGCATTGGGGGAACTGGAAACACCATATATTTT
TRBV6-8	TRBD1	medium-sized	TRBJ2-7	CASSYPRQGYEQYF	TGTGCCAGCAGTTACCCCAGACAGGGCTACGAGCAGTACTTC
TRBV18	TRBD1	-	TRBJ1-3	CASSDTGAGNTIYF	TGTGCCAGCTCAGATACAGGGGCCGGAAACACCATATATTTT
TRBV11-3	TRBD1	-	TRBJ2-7	CASSLVFLLGGEYEQYF	TGTGCCAGCAGCTTAGTTTTTTTATTAGGGGGCGAGTACGAGCAGTACTTC
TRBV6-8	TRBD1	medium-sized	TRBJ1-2	CASRRQGGYGYTF	TGTGCCAGCAGGCGACAGGGCGGCTATGGCTACACCTTC
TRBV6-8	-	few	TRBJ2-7	CASSELHYEQYF	TGTGCCAGCAGTGAGCTGCACTACGAGCAGTACTTC
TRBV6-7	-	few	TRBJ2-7	CASSGGYEQYF	TGTGCCAGCAGTGGGGGCTACGAGCAGTACTTC
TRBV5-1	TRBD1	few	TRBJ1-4	CASSQGPRGGNEKLFF	TGCGCCAGCAGCCAAGGACCCAGGGGGGGCAATGAAAAACTGTTTTTT
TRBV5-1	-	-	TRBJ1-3	CASSLAGGAGGNTIYF	TGCGCCAGCAGCCTTGCCGGGGGCGCGGGTGGAAACACCATATATTTT
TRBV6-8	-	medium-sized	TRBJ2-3	CASSYKEITDTQYF	TGTGCCAGCAGTTACAAGGAGATCACAGATACGCAGTATTTT
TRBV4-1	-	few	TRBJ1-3	CASSQDRSLSGNTIYF	TGCGCCAGCAGCCAAGACCGGTCTCTCTCTGGAAACACCATATATTTT
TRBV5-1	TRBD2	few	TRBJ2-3	CASSLGTSGRDTQYF	TGCGCCAGCAGCCTAGGGACTAGCGGGAGGGATACGCAGTATTTT
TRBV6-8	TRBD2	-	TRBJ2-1	CASSYGASGMSYNEQFF	TGTGCCAGCAGTTACGGGGCTAGCGGTATGTCCTACAATGAGCAGTTCTTC
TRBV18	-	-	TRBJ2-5	CASSPYRFLQETQYF	TGTGCCAGCTCACCGTACAGGTTCTTACAAGAGACCCAGTACTTC
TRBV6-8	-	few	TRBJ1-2	CASSYSTGRANYGYTF	TGTGCCAGCAGTTACTCTACGGGACGGGCTAACTATGGCTACACCTTC
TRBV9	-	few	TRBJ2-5	CASSVGGSETQYF	TGTGCCAGCAGCGTAGGGGGCTCGGAGACCCAGTACTTC
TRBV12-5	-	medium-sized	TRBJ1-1	CASGFGGFEAFF	TGTGCCAGCGGCTTTGGAGGATTTGAAGCTTTCTTT
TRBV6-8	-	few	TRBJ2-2	CATKPSDRTGELFF	TGTGCCACTAAACCAAGCGACCGCACCGGGGAGCTGTTTTTT
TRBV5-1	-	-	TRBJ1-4	CASSLSSTNEKLFF	TGCGCCAGCAGCTTGAGTTCCACTAATGAAAAACTGTTTTTT
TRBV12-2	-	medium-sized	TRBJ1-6	CASRRNGPASSYNSPLHF	TGTGCAAGTCGCCGAAATGGGCCGGCCAGCTCCTATAATTCACCCCTCCACTTT
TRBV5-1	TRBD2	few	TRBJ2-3	CASSLGASGTTDTQYF	TGCGCCAGCAGCTTGGGGGCTAGCGGAACCACAGATACGCAGTATTTT
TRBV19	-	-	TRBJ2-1	CASSPENWALSYNEQFF	TGTGCCAGTAGTCCAGAGAATTGGGCGCTCTCCTACAATGAGCAGTTCTTC
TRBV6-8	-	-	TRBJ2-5	CASSPRWRETQYF	TGTGCCAGCAGCCCTAGATGGAGGGAGACCCAGTACTTC
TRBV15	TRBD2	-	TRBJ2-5	CATSRDFERGDQETQYF	TGTGCCACCAGCAGAGATTTTGAGCGGGGGGACCAAGAGACCCAGTACTTC
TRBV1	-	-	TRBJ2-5	CASSQDRSGETQYF	TGCGCCAGCAGCCAAGATCGAAGTGGAGAGACCCAGTACTTC
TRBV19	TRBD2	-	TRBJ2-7	CASSRDAGPGGYEQYF	TGTGCCAGTAGTCGGGACGCTGGGCCGGGGGGCTACGAGCAGTACTTC
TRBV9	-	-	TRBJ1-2	CASSVEREATANYGYTF	TGTGCCAGCAGCGTAGAGAGGGAGGCGACAGCTAACTATGGCTACACCTTC
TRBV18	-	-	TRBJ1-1	CASSPSGDTEAFF	TGTGCCAGCTCACCGTCGGGGGACACTGAAGCTTTCTTT
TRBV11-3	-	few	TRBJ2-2	CASSLVDYPLAGELFF	TGTGCCAGCAGCTTGGTGGACTACCCTCTTGCGGGGGAGCTGTTTTTT
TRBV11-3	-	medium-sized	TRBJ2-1	CASSLGSIARNEQFF	TGTGCCAGCAGCTTGGGTTCAATAGCTCGGAATGAGCAGTTCTTC
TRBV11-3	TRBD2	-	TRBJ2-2	CASSVISGSVDTGELFF	TGTGCCAGCAGCGTGATTAGCGGGAGCGTGGACACCGGGGAGCTGTTTTTT
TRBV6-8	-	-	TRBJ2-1	CASSSEAGLYYNEQFF	TGTGCCAGCAGTTCCGAAGCGGGTCTTTACTACAATGAGCAGTTCTTC
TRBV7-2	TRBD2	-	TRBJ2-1	CASSSSSGRGEQFF	TGTGCCAGCAGCTCCTCTAGCGGGAGGGGGGAGCAGTTCTTC
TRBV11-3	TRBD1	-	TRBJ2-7	CASRRPGQGSYEQYF	TGTGCCAGCAGGCGTCCGGGACAGGGGTCCTACGAGCAGTACTTC
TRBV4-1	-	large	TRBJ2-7	CASSQDIRAYEQYF	TGCGCCAGCAGCCAAGATATTAGGGCCTACGAGCAGTACTTC
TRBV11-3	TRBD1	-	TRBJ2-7	CASSWGTGSYEQYF	TGTGCCAGCAGCTGGGGGACAGGGTCCTACGAGCAGTACTTC
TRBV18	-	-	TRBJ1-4	CASSPRGEKLFF	TGTGCCAGCTCACCTCGGGGGGAAAAACTGTTTTTT
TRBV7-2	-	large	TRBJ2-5	CASSSRRGETQYF	TGTGCCAGCAGCTCCCGGCGCGGAGAGACCCAGTACTTC
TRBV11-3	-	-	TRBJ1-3	CASSTYLETGNTIYF	TGTGCCAGCAGCACATACTTGGAGACTGGAAACACCATATATTTT
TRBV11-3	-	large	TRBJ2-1	CASSSIAVSYNEQFF	TGTGCCAGCAGCTCAATAGCGGTTTCCTACAATGAGCAGTTCTTC
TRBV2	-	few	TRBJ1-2	CASNDRGEGGLYGYTF	TGTGCCAGCAACGATAGGGGTGAAGGGGGATTATATGGCTACACCTTC
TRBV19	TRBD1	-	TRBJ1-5	CASSKTGDGNQPQHF	TGTGCCAGTAGTAAGACAGGGGATGGCAATCAGCCCCAGCATTTT
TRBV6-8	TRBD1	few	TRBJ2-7	CASRYGQGYEQYF	TGTGCCAGCAGATACGGACAGGGCTACGAGCAGTACTTC
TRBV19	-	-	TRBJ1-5	CASSIGGDQPQHF	TGTGCCAGTAGTATAGGCGGGGATCAGCCCCAGCATTTT
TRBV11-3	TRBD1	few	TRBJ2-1	CASSFGTGDRSIYNEQFF	TGTGCCAGCAGCTTCGGGACAGGAGACAGATCGATCTACAATGAGCAGTTCTTC